This TCR beta chain is drawn from a study of early T cells in non-severe SARS-CoV-2 infection. Study context: Chains were not paired, and sequencing was done on bulk RNA from unsorted whole blood.

Germline-derived CDR1 and CDR2 are MNHNS and SASEGT. V gave up 7 bases and J gave up 3 bases, with 19 bases separating them. The CDR3 runs 16 residues. As part of library construction, unique molecular identifiers were attached to individual cDNA molecules. Using its own MiXCR run on the 5' RACE reads, TCRdb lists one record per CDR3 protein. The table lists around 83,000 distinct CDR3 sequences, around 12% of them singletons. Overall study results and limits: There was a bias toward anti-spike CD8 responses in VDJdb matching, which missed private and CD4 specificities.

This clonotype was seen only a few times. Its antigen remains unknown. The TCR sequence derives from an adult who was a healthcare worker with PCR-confirmed SARS-CoV-2 infection or an uninfected control (not recorded which). The V gene is TRBV6-1, the J gene TRBJ2-1; tentative D call: TRBD1 (5 bases). The sequencing used whole blood, collected at baseline. CDR3 sequence reads: CASIGAGIIFYNEQFF. The CDR3 coding sequence is TGTGCCAGCATTGGGGCAGGTATCATTTTCTACAATGAGCAGTTCTTC.